These 18 T cell receptor beta chains were all obtained from the same sample, sequenced in a study of CD4 T cells in relation to SARS-CoV-2 and coronaviruses. Produced via immunoSEQ multiplex PCR; TCRdb's table is partial and in-frame only. The table has tens of thousands of clones, roughly 82% seen once. No cognate antigen is known for these TCRs. Sequences were obtained from memory CD4+ T cells from PBMCs, cultured in vitro. These receptors originate from an adult with COVID-19.

Turning to this clone: The sample holds other DNA sequences that translate to the same CDR3. The chain combines TRBV27 with TRBJ2-6; D remains unclear. Germline V lookup: CDR1 MNHEY, CDR2 SMNVEV (reference sequence). The CDR3 is 15 amino acids. Between the trimmed V and J ends, which lost 1 base and 0 bases, there was a span of 4 bases. CDR3 DNA sequence: TGTGCCAGCAGTTTATTGTACTCTGGGGCCAACGTCCTGACTTTC. Its translation is CASSLLYSGANVLTF.

This CDR3 reads CASSLAGGVVGSAMKETQYF. The CDR3 DNA reads as TGTGCCAGCAGCTTAGCGGGGGGAGTAGTGGGTAGCGCAATGAAAGAGACCCAGTACTTC. The chain links TRBV7-6 to TRBJ2-5, with D possibly being TRBD2 (6 bases). CDR3 length equals 20 residues. Trimming shortened V by 0 bases and J by 3 bases, and 26 bases separated the two germline ends. Germline lookup yields CDR1 SGHVS and CDR2 FNYEAQ.

J is TRBJ2-3 and V is TRBV12-3 or TRBV12-4; D gene unclear. V was shortened by 6 bases and J by 8 bases, with 12 bases between the two germline ends. This CDR3 contains 12 residues. CDR3 DNA sequence: TGTGCCAGCAGGAAGATCGGCGGTACGCAGTATTTT. Encoded protein: CASRKIGGTQYF.

The gene calls are TRBV19 and TRBJ2-7, with 9 bases matching TRBD1. Unmatched junction bases numbered 9, after V lost 7 bases and J lost 2 bases. CDR1 LNHDA and CDR2 SQIVND come from the germline V gene (reference sequence). This CDR3 region has 15 residues. The CDR3 loop reads CASTKETGGTYEQYF. CDR3 DNA: TGTGCCAGTACCAAAGAGACAGGGGGAACCTACGAGCAGTACTTC.

In its sample, this clone was seen a few times. The CDR3 nucleotides are TGTGCCAGCAGGCGACAGGGGGGCGGCTATGGCTACACCTTC. Its protein is CASRRQGGGYGYTF. The chain couples TRBV3-1 (or the pseudogene TRBV3-2) to TRBJ1-2; TRBD1 matches 9 bases. Germline lookup yields CDR1 LGHDT and CDR2 YNNKEL (reference sequence). The J segment lost 4 bases and the V segment lost 6 bases, leaving 6 bases of the junction unmatched. The CDR3 is made up of 14 amino acids.

V and J are TRBV10-3 and TRBJ2-3, with 8 bases that match TRBD2. Germline CDR1 ENHRY, CDR2 SYGVKD. Trimming at V came to 6 bases and at J to 2 bases, leaving 7 bases not matched to a gene. This CDR3 comprises 15 residues. CDR3 region: CAISDVAGNTDTQYF. CDR3 DNA: TGTGCCATCAGCGACGTAGCGGGAAACACAGATACGCAGTATTTT.

In DNA, the CDR3 is TGCGCCAGCAGTGAGGTCTTCTGGGCAGGCGGTTCTTATGGCTACACCTTC. Translating it yields CASSEVFWAGGSYGYTF. This chain connects TRBV10-2 to TRBJ1-2; no clear D. CDR3 length equals 17 residues. Germline V gene lookup returns CDR1 WSHSY and CDR2 SAAADI. Trimming removed 2 bases at V and 5 bases at J, with 21 bases between.

The V gene is TRBV9, the J gene TRBJ2-2; D ambiguous. V shed 0 bases and J shed 1 base, with 7 bases lying between them. The germline CDR1 and CDR2 sequences are SGDLS and YYNGEE. CDR3 length: 15 amino acids. For the CDR3, the DNA is TGTGCCAGCAGCGTAGTCGGTAGGAACACCGGGGAGCTGTTTTTT. Protein sequence: CASSVVGRNTGELFF.

The chain combines TRBV5-1 with TRBJ2-5, with 10 nucleotides matching TRBD1. V shed 0 bases and J 4 bases; nucleotides not matched to a gene: 0. This CDR3 has 14 amino acids. The germline V gene has CDR1 SGHRS and CDR2 YFSETQ. The CDR3 sequence is CASSLGDRGETQYF. For the CDR3, the DNA is TGCGCCAGCAGCTTGGGGGACAGGGGAGAGACCCAGTACTTC.

The chain joins TRBV3-1 (or the pseudogene TRBV3-2) to TRBJ1-2; 11 bases are shared with TRBD1. The germline V gene encodes CDR1 LGHDT and CDR2 YNNKEL (reference sequence). This CDR3 has 16 amino acids. J was trimmed by 7 bases and V by 1 base; bases with no gene match: 8. This CDR3 reads CASSQGGDRGTRGYTF. For the CDR3, the DNA is TGTGCCAGCAGCCAAGGGGGGGACAGGGGGACCCGTGGCTACACCTTC.

This chain uses TRBV5-1 with TRBJ1-4; D gene uncertain. Deletions cut 3 bases from V and 5 bases from J, with 11 bases between. This CDR3 contains 14 residues. Germline CDR1 is SGHRS and CDR2 is YFSETQ. The CDR3 nucleotides read TGCGCCAGCAGCTGGGGAGACCGAAATGAAAAACTGTTTTTT. Its protein product is CASSWGDRNEKLFF.

The V call is TRBV6-5, the J call TRBJ1-1; 8 positions match TRBD1. Per the germline V gene, CDR1 is MNHEY and CDR2 is SVGAGI. The CDR3 runs to 15 residues. V lost 6 bases, J lost 1 base, and 7 bases stayed unmatched. CDR3 nucleotides: TGTGCCAGCAGCTACGCCGGGACAGGGAACACTGAAGCTTTCTTT. This translates into CASSYAGTGNTEAFF.

The CDR3 sequence: CALEEGQNSGNTIYF. The CDR3 nucleotides read TGTGCCTTAGAGGAGGGACAGAACTCTGGAAACACCATATATTTT. The J gene is TRBJ1-3, the V gene TRBV21-1; the D call of TRBD1 is as the table states it, not checked on the DNA. TRBV21-1 is given as a pseudogene. CDR3 length equals 15 residues.

This clone appeared a few times. The gene calls are TRBV4-1 and TRBJ2-7, with 9 bases that match TRBD2. The CDR3 has 15 amino acids. Per the germline V gene, CDR1 is MGHRA and CDR2 is YSYEKL. The trim removed 1 base at V and 5 bases at J, leaving 6 bases unmatched. CDR3 loop: CASSQVGLASNEQYF. Written as DNA, the CDR3 is TGCGCCAGCAGCCAAGTTGGACTAGCGAGCAACGAGCAGTACTTC.

On this clone itself: Other DNA sequences of this sample code for an identical CDR3. This chain connects TRBV5-4 to TRBJ2-3; D gene ambiguous. V was cut by 4 bases and J by 0 bases, with 3 bases left in between. This CDR3 has 12 amino acids. Looked up from germline, CDR1 is SGHNT and CDR2 is YYREEE (reference sequence). The CDR3 is CASSLSTDTQYF. In DNA, the CDR3 is TGTGCCAGCAGCCTGAGCACAGATACGCAGTATTTT.

In the case of this clone: A read error may account for a junction end that differs from germline. The chain has TRBV19 and TRBJ2-7, with D possibly being TRBD1 or TRBD2 (5 bases each). CDR1 is LNHDA and CDR2 is SQIVND in the germline V gene (reference sequence). CDR3 length: 12 amino acids. For the CDR3, the DNA is TGTGCCAGTAGTTTTCCTTGCCCCGGGACCCTCTTC. It codes for CASSFPCPGTLF.

The rearrangement uses TRBV30 and TRBJ2-5; D is uncertain. Trimming shortened V by 1 base and J by 4 bases, and 4 bases separated the two germline ends. The CDR3 runs 11 residues. Germline lookup yields CDR1 GTSNPN and CDR2 SVGIG (reference sequence). The CDR3 DNA follows: TGTGCCTGGAGTGCAAGAGAGACCCAGTACTTC. Translation gives CAWSARETQYF.

The chain couples TRBV9 to TRBJ2-7; TRBD1 or TRBD2 may be the D gene (6 bases each). The CDR3 runs 16 residues. The germline V gene has CDR1 SGDLS and CDR2 YYNGEE. V was pared by 0 bases and J by 7 bases, with 20 bases between. The CDR3 here is CASSVDPNGGQGEQYF. Written as DNA, the CDR3 is TGTGCCAGCAGCGTAGATCCCAATGGGGGGCAGGGGGAGCAGTACTTC.